The source of this T cell receptor beta chain is a study of CXCR3-negative and CXCR3-positive naive CD8 T cells. Study conclusions and caveats: TCR interaction strength was inferred from TRB CDR3 physicochemistry, as CD5 matched across naive subsets. Memory CD8+ cells had much lower diversity, and both naive subsets had comparably high diversity. Cryopreservation partially decreased CXCR3 expression, and most assays used fresh PBMCs. Naive cells that were CXCR3-negative or CXCR3-positive used TRBV-TRBJ genes alike, while memory cells diverged.

Libraries were UMI-labeled 5' RACE TRB cDNA. TCRdb re-called the 5' RACE reads; every CDR3 protein appears as one record, without DNA. The ten top clones account for roughly 1.8%, within a sample of approximately 100,000 distinct CDR3 sequences. Worth noting for this clonotype: Its specificity is unknown.

The receptor was isolated from a human donor in good health. Some clones in this sample may be carry-over from other donors' samples. Sequenced: naive CXCR3- CD8+ T cells from blood. As for subset: CD45RO-CCR7+CD27+CD95- naive CD8+ T cells lacking CXCR3 (TNR3-).

The CDR3 spells CASRTLGGVRNEQYF. The chain employs TRBV27 and TRBJ2-7; TCRdb proposes TRBD2, but this gene call is untestable without DNA. Germline V gives CDR1 MNHEY, CDR2 SMNVEV (reference sequence). CDR3 size: 15 residues.